The 3 T cell receptor beta chains in this list originate from one sample, sequenced in a study of early T cells in non-severe SARS-CoV-2 infection. Using its own MiXCR run on the 5' RACE reads, TCRdb lists one record per CDR3 protein. The sample has 45,000 or so distinct CDR3 sequences, roughly 7% seen once. Source material: whole blood. Receptor source: an adult who was a healthcare worker with PCR-confirmed SARS-CoV-2 infection or an uninfected control (not recorded which).

This clonotype appeared many times. The rearrangement joins TRBV6-2 or TRBV6-3 to TRBJ2-7; 8 bases line up with TRBD1. Losses at the gene ends were 6 bases for V and 3 bases for J; bases not matched to a gene: 13. This CDR3 has 16 residues. Germline assignment: CDR1 MNHEY and CDR2 SVGEGT. DNA of the CDR3: TGTGCCAGCAGCACCGACGCAGGGGGCCGAATCTACGAGCAGTACTTC. Amino acids: CASSTDAGGRIYEQYF.

This clonotype was observed many times. The chain uses TRBV27 and TRBJ2-3; 9 bases are a match to TRBD2. CDR3 length: 15 amino acids. Unmatched junction bases numbered 5, after V lost 6 bases and J lost 1 base. The germline V gene has CDR1 MNHEY and CDR2 SMNVEV (reference sequence). The CDR3 sequence is CASSKAGGRTDTQYF. CDR3 DNA sequence: TGTGCCAGCAGCAAAGCGGGGGGTCGCACAGATACGCAGTATTTT.

This clonotype came up many times. The rearrangement uses TRBV4-3 and TRBJ1-5, with 9 bases fitting TRBD1. The germline V gene has CDR1 LGHNA and CDR2 YSLEER. The CDR3 loop spans 16 amino acids. V gave up 1 base and J gave up 4 bases; unmatched junction bases: 5. CDR3 coding DNA: TGCGCCAGCAGCCAAGCCTGGGACAGGGAGAATCAGCCCCAGCATTTT. Translating it yields CASSQAWDRENQPQHF.